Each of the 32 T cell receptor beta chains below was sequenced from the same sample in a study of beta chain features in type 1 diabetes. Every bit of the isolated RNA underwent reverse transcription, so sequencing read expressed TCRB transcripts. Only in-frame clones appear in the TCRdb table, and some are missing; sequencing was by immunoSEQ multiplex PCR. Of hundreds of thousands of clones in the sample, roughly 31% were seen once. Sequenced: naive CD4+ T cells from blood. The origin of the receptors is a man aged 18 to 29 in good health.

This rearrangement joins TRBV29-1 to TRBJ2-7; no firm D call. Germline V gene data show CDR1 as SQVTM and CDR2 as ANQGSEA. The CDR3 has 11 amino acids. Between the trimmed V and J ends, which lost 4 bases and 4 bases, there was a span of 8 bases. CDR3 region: CSVGHLYEQYF. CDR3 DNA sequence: TGCAGCGTTGGGCACCTTTACGAGCAGTACTTC.

This CDR3 is CSVGSRLGIRAEAFF. The DNA of the CDR3 is TGCAGCGTTGGGAGTAGATTGGGGATTCGGGCTGAAGCTTTCTTT. This sequence joins TRBV29-1 and TRBJ1-1; no firm D call. Germline V gene lookup returns CDR1 SQVTM and CDR2 ANQGSEA. Trimming left V 4 bases short and J 6 bases short, with 21 bases between. This CDR3 is built from 15 residues.

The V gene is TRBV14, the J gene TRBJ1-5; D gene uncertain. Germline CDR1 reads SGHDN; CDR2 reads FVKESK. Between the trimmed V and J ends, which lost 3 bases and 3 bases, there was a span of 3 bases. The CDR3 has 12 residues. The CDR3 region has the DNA TGTGCCAGCAGCCAGCCCAATCAGCCCCAGCATTTT. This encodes CASSQPNQPQHF.

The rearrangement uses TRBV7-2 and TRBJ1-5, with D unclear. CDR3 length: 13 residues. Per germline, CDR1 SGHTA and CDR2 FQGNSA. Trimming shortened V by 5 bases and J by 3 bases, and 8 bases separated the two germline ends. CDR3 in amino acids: CASSRDINQPQHF. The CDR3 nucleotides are TGTGCCAGCAGCAGGGATATCAATCAGCCCCAGCATTTT.

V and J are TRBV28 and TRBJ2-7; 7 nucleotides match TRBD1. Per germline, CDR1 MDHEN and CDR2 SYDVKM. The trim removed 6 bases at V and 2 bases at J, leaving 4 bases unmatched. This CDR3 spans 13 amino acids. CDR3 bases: TGTGCCAGCAGGCACAGGGGCGCCTACGAGCAGTACTTC. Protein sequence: CASRHRGAYEQYF.

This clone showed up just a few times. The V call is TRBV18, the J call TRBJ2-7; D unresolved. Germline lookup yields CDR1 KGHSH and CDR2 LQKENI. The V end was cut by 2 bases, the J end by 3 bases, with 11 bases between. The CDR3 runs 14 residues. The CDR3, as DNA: TGTGCCAGCTCACCAGGTTTACAGTTCTACGAGCAGTACTTC. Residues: CASSPGLQFYEQYF. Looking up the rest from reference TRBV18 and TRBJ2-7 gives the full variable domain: NAGVMQNPRHLVRRRGQEARLRCSPMKGHSHVYWYRQLPEEGLKFMVYLQKENIIDESGMPKERFSAEFPKEGPSILRIQQVVRGDSAAYFCASSPGLQFYEQYFGPGTRLTVT.

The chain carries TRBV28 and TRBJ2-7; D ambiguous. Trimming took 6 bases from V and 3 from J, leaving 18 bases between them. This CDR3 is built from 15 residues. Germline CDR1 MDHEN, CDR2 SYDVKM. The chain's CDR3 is CASSPPGDKIYEQYF. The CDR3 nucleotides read TGTGCCAGCAGCCCCCCTGGGGATAAAATCTACGAGCAGTACTTC. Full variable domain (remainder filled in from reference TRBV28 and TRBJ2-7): DVKVTQSSRYLVKRTGEKVFLECVQDMDHENMFWYRQDPGLGLRLIYFSYDVKMKEKGDIPEGYSVSREKKERFSLILESASTNQTSMYLCASSPPGDKIYEQYFGPGTRLTVT.

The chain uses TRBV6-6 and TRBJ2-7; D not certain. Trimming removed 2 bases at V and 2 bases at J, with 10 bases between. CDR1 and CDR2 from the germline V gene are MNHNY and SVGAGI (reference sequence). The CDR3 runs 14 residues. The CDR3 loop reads CASSYEERAYEQYF. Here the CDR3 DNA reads TGTGCCAGCAGTTACGAGGAAAGGGCCTACGAGCAGTACTTC.

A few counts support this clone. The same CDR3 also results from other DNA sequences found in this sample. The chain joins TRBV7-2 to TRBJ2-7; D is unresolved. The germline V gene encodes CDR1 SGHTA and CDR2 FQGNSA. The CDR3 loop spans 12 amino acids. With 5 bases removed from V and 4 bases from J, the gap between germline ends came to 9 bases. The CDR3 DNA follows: TGTGCCAGCAGCCATGGTTCATACGAGCAGTACTTC. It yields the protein CASSHGSYEQYF.

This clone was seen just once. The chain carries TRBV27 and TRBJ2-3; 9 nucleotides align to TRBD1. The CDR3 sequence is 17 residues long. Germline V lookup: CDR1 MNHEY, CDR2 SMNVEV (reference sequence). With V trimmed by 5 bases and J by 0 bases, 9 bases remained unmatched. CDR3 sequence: CASSAGQGHPSTDTQYF. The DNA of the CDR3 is TGTGCCAGCAGTGCGGGACAGGGACACCCCAGCACAGATACGCAGTATTTT.

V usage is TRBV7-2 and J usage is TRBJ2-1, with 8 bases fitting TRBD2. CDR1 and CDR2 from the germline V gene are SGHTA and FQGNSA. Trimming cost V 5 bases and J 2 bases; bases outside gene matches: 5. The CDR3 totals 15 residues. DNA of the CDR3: TGTGCCAGCAGCCCCGACGGGGGGGCCTACAATGAGCAGTTCTTC. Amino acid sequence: CASSPDGGAYNEQFF.

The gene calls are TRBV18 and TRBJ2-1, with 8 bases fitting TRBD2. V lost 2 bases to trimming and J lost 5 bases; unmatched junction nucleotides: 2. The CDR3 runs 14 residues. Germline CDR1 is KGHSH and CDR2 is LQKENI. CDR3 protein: CASSPYSGDNEQFF. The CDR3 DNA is TGTGCCAGCTCACCATATAGCGGGGACAATGAGCAGTTCTTC.

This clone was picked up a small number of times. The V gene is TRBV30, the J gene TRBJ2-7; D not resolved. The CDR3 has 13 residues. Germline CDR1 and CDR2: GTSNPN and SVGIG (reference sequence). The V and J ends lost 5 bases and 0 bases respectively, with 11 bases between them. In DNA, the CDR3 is TGTGCCTGGGCGTCGAGTACCTCCTACGAGCAGTACTTC. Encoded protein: CAWASSTSYEQYF.

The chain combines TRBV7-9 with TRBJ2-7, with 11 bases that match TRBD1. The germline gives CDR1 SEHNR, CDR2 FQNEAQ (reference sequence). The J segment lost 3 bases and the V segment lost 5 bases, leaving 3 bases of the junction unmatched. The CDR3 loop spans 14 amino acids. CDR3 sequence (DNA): TGTGCCAGCAGCCAAGGGACAGGGGGCTACGAGCAGTACTTC. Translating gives CASSQGTGGYEQYF.

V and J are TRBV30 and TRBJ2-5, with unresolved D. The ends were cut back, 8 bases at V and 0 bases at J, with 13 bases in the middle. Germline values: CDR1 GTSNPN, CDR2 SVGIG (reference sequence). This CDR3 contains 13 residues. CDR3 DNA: TGTGCCGGGTGGACGGAGTACCAAGAGACCCAGTACTTC. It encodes CAGWTEYQETQYF. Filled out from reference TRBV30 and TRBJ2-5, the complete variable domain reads SQTIHQWPATLVQPVGSPLSLECTVEGTSNPNLYWYRQAAGRGLQLLFYSVGIGQISSEVPQNLSASRPQDRQFILSSKKLLLSDSGFYLCAGWTEYQETQYFGPGTRLLVL.

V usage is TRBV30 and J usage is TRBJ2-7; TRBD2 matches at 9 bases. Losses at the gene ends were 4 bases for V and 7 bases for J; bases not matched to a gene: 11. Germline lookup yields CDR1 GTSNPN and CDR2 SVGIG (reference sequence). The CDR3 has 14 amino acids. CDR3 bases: TGTGCCTGGAAAGCCGGCGGGAGGGTGGGGGAGCAGTACTTC. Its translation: CAWKAGGRVGEQYF.

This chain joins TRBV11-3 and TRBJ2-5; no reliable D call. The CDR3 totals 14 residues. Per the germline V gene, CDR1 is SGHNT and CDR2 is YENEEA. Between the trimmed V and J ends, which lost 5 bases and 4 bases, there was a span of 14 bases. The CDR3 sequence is CASSQSTRAETQYF. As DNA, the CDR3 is TGTGCCAGCAGCCAAAGTACCCGTGCAGAGACCCAGTACTTC.

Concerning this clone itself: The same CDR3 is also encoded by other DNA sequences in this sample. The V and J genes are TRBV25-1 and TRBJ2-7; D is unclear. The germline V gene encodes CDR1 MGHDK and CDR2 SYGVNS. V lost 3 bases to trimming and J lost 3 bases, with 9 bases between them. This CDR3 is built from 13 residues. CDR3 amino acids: CASSEAGRYEQYF. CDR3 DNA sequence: TGTGCCAGCAGTGAGGCAGGACGCTACGAGCAGTACTTC.

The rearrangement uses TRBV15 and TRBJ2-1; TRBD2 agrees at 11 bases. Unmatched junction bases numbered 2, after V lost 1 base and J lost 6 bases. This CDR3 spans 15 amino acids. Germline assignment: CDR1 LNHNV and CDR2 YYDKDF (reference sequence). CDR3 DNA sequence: TGTGCCACCAGCAGAGGACTAGCGGGACCCAATGAGCAGTTCTTC. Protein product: CATSRGLAGPNEQFF.

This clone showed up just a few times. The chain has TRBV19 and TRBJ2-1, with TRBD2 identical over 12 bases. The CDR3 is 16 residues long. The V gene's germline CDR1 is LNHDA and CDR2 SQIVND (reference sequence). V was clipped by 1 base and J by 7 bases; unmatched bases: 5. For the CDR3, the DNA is TGTGCCAGTAGTATAGCGAAGACTAGCGGGGGAAATGAGCAGTTCTTC. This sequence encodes CASSIAKTSGGNEQFF.

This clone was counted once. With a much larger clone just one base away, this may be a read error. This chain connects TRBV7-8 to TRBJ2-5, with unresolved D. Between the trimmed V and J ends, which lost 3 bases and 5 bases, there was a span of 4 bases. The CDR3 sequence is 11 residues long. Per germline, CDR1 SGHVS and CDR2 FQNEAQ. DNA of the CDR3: TGTGCCAGCAGCTTCGGGGAGACCCAGTACTTC. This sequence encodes CASSFGETQYF.

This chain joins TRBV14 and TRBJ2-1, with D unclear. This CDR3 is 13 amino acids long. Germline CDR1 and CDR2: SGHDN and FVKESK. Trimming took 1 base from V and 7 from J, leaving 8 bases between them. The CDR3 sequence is CASSQVRRNEQFF. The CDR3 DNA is TGTGCCAGCAGCCAAGTAAGAAGGAATGAGCAGTTCTTC.

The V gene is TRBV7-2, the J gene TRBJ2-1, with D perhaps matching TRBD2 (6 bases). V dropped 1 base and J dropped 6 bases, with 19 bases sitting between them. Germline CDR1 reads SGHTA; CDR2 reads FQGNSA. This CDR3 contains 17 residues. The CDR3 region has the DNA TGTGCCAGCAGCTTAGGCCCAGGAGGGAGTGGGTCCAATGAGCAGTTCTTC. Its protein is CASSLGPGGSGSNEQFF.

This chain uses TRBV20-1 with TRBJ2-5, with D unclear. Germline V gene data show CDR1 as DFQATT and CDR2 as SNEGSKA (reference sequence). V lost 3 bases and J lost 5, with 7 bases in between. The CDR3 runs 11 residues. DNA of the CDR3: TGCAGTGCTAGTGATGCGGAGACCCAGTACTTC. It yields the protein CSASDAETQYF.

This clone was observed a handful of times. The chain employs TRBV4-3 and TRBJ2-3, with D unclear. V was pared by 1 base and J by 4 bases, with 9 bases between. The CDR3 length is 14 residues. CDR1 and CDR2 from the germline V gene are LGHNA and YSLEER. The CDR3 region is CASSQGAFADTQYF. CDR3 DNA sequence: TGCGCCAGCAGCCAAGGCGCTTTCGCAGATACGCAGTATTTT.

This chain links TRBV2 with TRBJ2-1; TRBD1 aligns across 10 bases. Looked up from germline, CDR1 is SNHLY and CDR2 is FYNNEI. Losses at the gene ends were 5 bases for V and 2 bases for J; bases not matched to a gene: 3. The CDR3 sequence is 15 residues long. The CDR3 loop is CASSTDRGAYNEQFF. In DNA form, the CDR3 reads TGTGCCAGCAGTACGGACAGGGGGGCCTACAATGAGCAGTTCTTC.

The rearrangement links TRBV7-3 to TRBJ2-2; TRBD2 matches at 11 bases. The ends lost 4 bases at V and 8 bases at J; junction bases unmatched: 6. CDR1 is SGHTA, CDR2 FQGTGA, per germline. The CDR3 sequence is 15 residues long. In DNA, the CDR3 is TGTGCCAGCAGCTCACAAGGGACTAGCGGTGGGGAGCTGTTTTTT. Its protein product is CASSSQGTSGGELFF.

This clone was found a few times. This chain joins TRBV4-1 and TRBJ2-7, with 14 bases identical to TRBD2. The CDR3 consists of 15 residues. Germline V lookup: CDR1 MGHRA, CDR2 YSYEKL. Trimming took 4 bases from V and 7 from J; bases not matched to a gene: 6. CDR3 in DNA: TGCGCCAGCAGCCTAGGGACTAGCGGGAGCGAAGAGCAGTACTTC. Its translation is CASSLGTSGSEEQYF.

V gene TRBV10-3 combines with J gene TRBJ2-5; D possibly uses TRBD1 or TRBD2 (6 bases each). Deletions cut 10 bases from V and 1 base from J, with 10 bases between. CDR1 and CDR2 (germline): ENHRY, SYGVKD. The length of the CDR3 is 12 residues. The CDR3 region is CATGAPQETQYF. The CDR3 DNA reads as TGTGCCACGGGGGCCCCCCAAGAGACCCAGTACTTC.

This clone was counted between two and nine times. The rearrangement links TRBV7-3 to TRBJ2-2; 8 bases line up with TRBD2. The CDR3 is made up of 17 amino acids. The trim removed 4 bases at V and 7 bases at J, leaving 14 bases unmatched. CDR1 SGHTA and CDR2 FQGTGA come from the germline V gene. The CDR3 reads CASSSYSGSGNVGELFF. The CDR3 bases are TGTGCCAGCAGCTCATATTCGGGTAGCGGGAATGTCGGGGAGCTGTTTTTT.

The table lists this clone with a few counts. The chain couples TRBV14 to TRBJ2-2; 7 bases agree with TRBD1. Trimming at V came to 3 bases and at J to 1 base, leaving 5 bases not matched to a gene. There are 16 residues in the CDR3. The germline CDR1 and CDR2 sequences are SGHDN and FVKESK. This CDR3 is CASSQPGQRNTGELFF. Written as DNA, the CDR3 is TGTGCCAGCAGCCAGCCGGGACAGAGGAACACCGGGGAGCTGTTTTTT.

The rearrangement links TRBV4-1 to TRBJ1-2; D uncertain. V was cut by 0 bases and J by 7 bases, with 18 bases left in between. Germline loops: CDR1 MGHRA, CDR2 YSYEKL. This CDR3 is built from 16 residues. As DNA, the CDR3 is TGCGCCAGCAGCCAAGATGGGTCCAACCTGCACGGTGGCTACACCTTC. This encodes CASSQDGSNLHGGYTF.